The 18 T cell receptor beta chains presented below share a single source sample, sequenced in a study of blood T cell dynamics during melanoma immunotherapy. Only in-frame clones appear in the TCRdb table, and some are missing; sequencing was by immunoSEQ multiplex PCR. The data hold around 10,000 clones, with just over 85% observed a single time. Time point reported: pre-treatment baseline. Here the sequenced sample was blood, taken from a patient treated with checkpoint blockade. These receptors all come from a human donor with melanoma.

The rearrangement joins TRBV11-1 to TRBJ2-5; TRBD2 matches at 9 bases. This CDR3 region has 16 residues. V gave up 2 bases and J gave up 4 bases; unmatched junction bases: 8. CDR1 SGHAT and CDR2 FQDESV come from the germline V gene (reference sequence). CDR3 in amino acids: CASSLLVAGVGETQYF. The CDR3 nucleotides are TGTGCCAGCAGCTTATTGGTAGCGGGGGTGGGAGAGACCCAGTACTTC.

The rearrangement links TRBV12-5 to TRBJ2-3, with 7 bases identical to TRBD2. V was pared by 5 bases and J by 1 base, with 0 bases of the junction left unmatched. The CDR3 is made up of 13 amino acids. Germline-derived CDR1 and CDR2 are LGHNT and FRNRAP. The chain's CDR3 is CASGTSGTDTQYF. The CDR3, as DNA: TGTGCTAGTGGTACTAGCGGCACAGATACGCAGTATTTT.

This clone was detected only once. The gene calls are TRBV6-5 and TRBJ2-5; D is uncertain. V shed 2 bases and J shed 5 bases, with 12 bases lying between them. The V gene's germline CDR1 is MNHEY and CDR2 SVGAGI. This CDR3 region has 14 residues. The CDR3 region has the DNA TGTGCCAGCAGTTACGACTCGGGCCGGGAGACCCAGTACTTC. Protein: CASSYDSGRETQYF.

A few counts support this clone. The chain links TRBV9 to TRBJ2-1; D is unclear. The CDR3 is 14 residues long. CDR1 SGDLS and CDR2 YYNGEE come from the germline V gene. The V end was cut by 0 bases, the J end by 7 bases, with 11 bases between. The CDR3 is CASSVEQQMNEQFF. CDR3 bases: TGTGCCAGCAGCGTAGAGCAGCAAATGAATGAGCAGTTCTTC.

The chain links TRBV5-1 to TRBJ2-3, with TRBD1 identical over 7 bases. This CDR3 region has 16 residues. Trimming at V came to 1 base and at J to 0 bases, leaving 5 bases not matched to a gene. Germline CDR1 reads SGHRS; CDR2 reads YFSETQ. The CDR3 region is CASSLLQGYSTDTQYF. The CDR3 bases are TGCGCCAGCAGCTTGTTACAGGGGTATAGCACAGATACGCAGTATTTT.

The rearrangement links TRBV27 to TRBJ2-7, with D unresolved. V lost 4 bases and J lost 1, with 11 bases in between. Germline assignment: CDR1 MNHEY and CDR2 SMNVEV (reference sequence). The CDR3 contains 14 residues. CDR3 in DNA: TGTGCCAGCAGTTCAACACTCCTTTCCTACGAGCAGTACTTC. It codes for CASSSTLLSYEQYF.

The table lists this clone with a count of one. The chain couples TRBV10-1 to TRBJ2-5; a weak D match, TRBD2 (6 bases). The CDR3 sequence is 13 residues long. Deletions cut 4 bases from V and 4 bases from J, with 10 bases between. Germline V gene sequence: CDR1 WNHNN, CDR2 SYGVQD (reference sequence). In DNA form, the CDR3 reads TGCGCCAGCAGTGGAGGGACTCTAGAGACCCAGTACTTC. Translating gives CASSGGTLETQYF.

The chain combines TRBV5-1 with TRBJ1-3; no reliable D call. V was trimmed by 4 bases and J by 4 bases, leaving 6 bases between them. CDR1 SGHRS and CDR2 YFSETQ come from the germline V gene. This CDR3 is 12 amino acids long. The CDR3: CASSGPGNTIYF. The CDR3 DNA is TGCGCCAGCAGCGGACCCGGAAACACCATATATTTT.

The J gene is TRBJ1-4, the V gene TRBV4-1; the match to TRBD1 covers 9 bases. After removal of 5 bases from V and 7 bases from J, the junction contained 8 bases not matched to a gene. This CDR3 has 15 amino acids. Germline V gene data show CDR1 as MGHRA and CDR2 as YSYEKL. The CDR3: CASSKSGQGREKLFF. CDR3 in DNA: TGCGCCAGCAGCAAATCGGGACAGGGCCGTGAAAAACTGTTTTTT.

V gene TRBV7-9 combines with J gene TRBJ2-7; TRBD1 aligns across 11 bases. Trimming took 4 bases from V and 4 from J; bases not matched to a gene: 3. The V gene's germline CDR1 is SEHNR and CDR2 FQNEAQ (reference sequence). CDR3 length: 14 residues. The CDR3: CASSSGTGGYEQYF. CDR3 sequence (DNA): TGTGCCAGCAGCTCCGGGACAGGGGGTTACGAGCAGTACTTC.

The CDR3 nucleotides are TGTGCCAGCAGCTTAGGTCCGAACTACGAGCAGTACTTC. Translating gives CASSLGPNYEQYF. This chain connects TRBV7-6 to TRBJ2-7; D is uncertain. Between the trimmed V and J ends, which lost 1 base and 3 bases, there was a span of 7 bases. This CDR3 has 13 residues. The germline CDR1 and CDR2 sequences are SGHVS and FNYEAQ.

This clone showed up just once. This chain joins TRBV27 and TRBJ1-2; no clear D gene. V gave up 7 bases and J gave up 8 bases, with 17 bases separating them. This CDR3 spans 13 amino acids. Germline CDR1 and CDR2: MNHEY and SMNVEV (reference sequence). The CDR3 loop reads CASTSSSMGGYTF. CDR3 DNA sequence: TGTGCCAGCACCAGTTCGTCCATGGGGGGCTACACCTTC.

This sequence joins TRBV19 and TRBJ2-7, with TRBD1 matching 9 bases. Losses at the gene ends were 5 bases for V and 6 bases for J; bases not matched to a gene: 11. Germline-derived CDR1 and CDR2 are LNHDA and SQIVND (reference sequence). This CDR3 is 15 amino acids long. The CDR3 bases are TGTGCCAGTAGTCCGAGGGACAGGGTGTTCACCGAGCAGTACTTC. Its translation is CASSPRDRVFTEQYF.

This chain uses TRBV5-1 with TRBJ1-3; D is unresolved. The CDR3 contains 12 residues. Trimming removed 2 bases at V and 0 bases at J, with 0 bases between. Germline CDR1 and CDR2: SGHRS and YFSETQ. CDR3 DNA sequence: TGCGCCAGCAGCTTCTCTGGAAACACCATATATTTT. Its protein is CASSFSGNTIYF.

The rearrangement joins TRBV21-1 to TRBJ1-5. TRBV21-1 is deemed a pseudogene. The CDR3 spans 15 residues. CDR3 loop: CASSKGGGQRQPQHF. In DNA form, the CDR3 reads TGTGCCAGCAGCAAAGGGGGAGGGCAGAGGCAGCCCCAGCATTTT.

The chain combines TRBV21-1 with TRBJ1-1. TRBV21-1 corresponds to a pseudogene. CDR3 length: 16 residues. The CDR3 region is CASSKADCKLNTEAFF. Written as DNA, the CDR3 is TGTGCCAGCAGCAAAGCGGATTGCAAGCTGAACACTGAAGCTTTCTTT.

This clone was seen just once. The limits of the CDR3 on the DNA are not certain, so only TCRdb's listed CDR3 is given. This sequence joins TRBV6-5 and TRBJ1-6; the listed D gene, TRBD1, was not tested against the DNA. Germline CDR1 and CDR2: MNHEY and SVGAGI. The CDR3 length is 15 residues, termini included. CDR3 region: CASSSSNRGGSPLHF.

This chain uses TRBV6-5 with TRBJ1-5, with D possibly TRBD1 on 6 matching bases. Trimming cost V 7 bases and J 5 bases, with 12 bases left between them. Germline assignment: CDR1 MNHEY and CDR2 SVGAGI. The CDR3 runs to 13 residues. As DNA, the CDR3 is TGTGCCAGCACCACAGGGACACATCAGCCCCAGCATTTT. Translating gives CASTTGTHQPQHF.